Sequencing of this T cell receptor beta chain was carried out in a study of graft-versus-host responses after intestinal transplantation. Overall study findings and caveats: Graft-donor T cell macrochimerism coincided with high graft-versus-host to host-versus-graft clonal ratios in allografts.

In the case of this clone: Its specificity is not known.

Some clones are missing from TCRdb's copy, which holds only in-frame ones; the method was immunoSEQ multiplex PCR. The table records 90,000 to 150,000 clones, around 93% of them present only once. Germline values: CDR1 MNHEY, CDR2 SMNVEV (reference sequence). V shed 6 bases and J 1 base; nucleotides not matched to a gene: 5. The CDR3 consists of 14 residues. The V gene is TRBV27, the J gene TRBJ1-1; 7 bases line up with TRBD1. The material was unstimulated CD4+ T cells sorted from spleen or lymph node cells, obtained before intestinal transplant. The TCR originated in a human donor who received an intestinal transplant. CDR3: CASRPDRKNTEAFF. The CDR3 DNA sequence: TGTGCCAGCAGGCCGGACAGGAAGAACACTGAAGCTTTCTTT.